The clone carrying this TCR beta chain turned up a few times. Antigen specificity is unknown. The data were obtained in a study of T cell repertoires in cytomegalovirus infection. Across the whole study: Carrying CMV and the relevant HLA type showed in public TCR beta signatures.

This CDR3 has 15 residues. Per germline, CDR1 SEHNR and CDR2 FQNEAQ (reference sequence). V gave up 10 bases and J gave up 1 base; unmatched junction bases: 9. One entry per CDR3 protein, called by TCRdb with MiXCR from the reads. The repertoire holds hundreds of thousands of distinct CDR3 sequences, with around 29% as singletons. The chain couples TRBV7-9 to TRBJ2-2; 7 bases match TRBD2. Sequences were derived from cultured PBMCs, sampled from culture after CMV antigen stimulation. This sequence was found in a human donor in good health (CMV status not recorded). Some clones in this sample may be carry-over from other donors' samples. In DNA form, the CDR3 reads TGTGCCACCCTCGGTGGCGGGAGGAACACCGGGGAGCTGTTTTTT. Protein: CATLGGGRNTGELFF.